What follows are 20 T cell receptor beta chains derived from one specimen sequenced in a study of blood T cells in healthy people across ages. It was with a sample-barcoded 5' primer and a J-beta primer mix that a second PCR of about 6 to 12 cycles was run. TCRdb used MiXCR to reprocess the 5' RACE reads, holding one entry per CDR3 protein. The table has about 1,400,000 distinct CDR3 sequences, approximately 42% seen once; the top ten hold roughly 7.9%. Sequences were obtained from blood. Every receptor here comes from a woman aged 18-30 years in good health.

The J gene is TRBJ2-7, the V gene TRBV5-1, with 12 bases that match TRBD2. V dropped 5 bases and J dropped 7; count of bases not matched to a gene: 16. Germline CDR1 is SGHRS and CDR2 is YFSETQ. The CDR3 loop spans 17 amino acids. The CDR3 DNA is TGCGCCAGCAGGTTTGGGGAGACTAGCGGGAGCTACAATGAGCAGTACTTC. Translation: CASRFGETSGSYNEQYF.

The J gene is TRBJ1-2, the V gene TRBV10-3; D is unclear. Germline V gives CDR1 ENHRY, CDR2 SYGVKD. This CDR3 contains 12 residues. Trimming cost V 6 bases and J 4 bases, with 9 bases left between them. This CDR3 reads CAISPEAYGYTF. The CDR3 DNA reads as TGTGCCATCAGCCCAGAGGCCTATGGCTACACCTTC.

This rearrangement joins TRBV20-1 to TRBJ2-7; TRBD2 matches at 8 bases. The CDR3 contains 13 residues. Germline lookup yields CDR1 DFQATT and CDR2 SNEGSKA (reference sequence). The junction had 4 bases not matched to a gene; V was cut back by 6 bases and J by 0 bases. CDR3 in DNA: TGCAGTGCCGCGGGGGGTCACTCCTACGAGCAGTACTTC. It specifies CSAAGGHSYEQYF.

This rearrangement joins TRBV24-1 to TRBJ1-1; D unresolved. CDR1 and CDR2 from the germline V gene are KGHDR and SFDVKD. The V end lost 5 bases, the J end lost 0 bases, and 12 bases lay between the germline ends. This CDR3 has 15 residues. Written as DNA, the CDR3 is TGTGCCACCAGTGCAGCCGATGTTTTGAACACTGAAGCTTTCTTT. Its protein product is CATSAADVLNTEAFF.

To note about this clonotype: Just one base apart from a much larger clone, this may be a read error. The chain employs TRBV12-3 or TRBV12-4 and TRBJ2-3, with D possibly TRBD1 on 6 matching bases. The CDR3 totals 17 residues. With 5 bases removed from V and 5 bases from J, the gap between germline ends came to 23 bases. CDR3 nucleotides: TGTGCCAGCAGTCCCCCGGACACAGGGCTGGTAAGAGATACGCAGTATTTT. It specifies CASSPPDTGLVRDTQYF.

The chain joins TRBV10-3 to TRBJ1-1, with 9 bases that match TRBD1. CDR3 size: 15 residues. V lost 5 bases to trimming and J lost 0 bases; unmatched junction nucleotides: 4. Germline CDR1 is ENHRY and CDR2 is SYGVKD. Written as DNA, the CDR3 is TGTGCCATCAGTACCGACAGGGGGGTGAACACTGAAGCTTTCTTT. Translation: CAISTDRGVNTEAFF.

The chain joins TRBV6-2 or TRBV6-3 to TRBJ1-5; tentative D call: TRBD1 (5 bases). The V and J ends lost 6 bases and 1 base respectively, with 25 bases between them. The length of the CDR3 is 19 residues. Per germline, CDR1 MNHEY and CDR2 SVGEGT. This CDR3 reads CASRSHPRGPKWSNQPQHF. The CDR3 nucleotides read TGTGCCAGCAGGTCACATCCTCGGGGCCCAAAGTGGAGCAATCAGCCCCAGCATTTT.

The rearrangement joins TRBV11-2 to TRBJ2-3, with D perhaps assigned TRBD1 or TRBD2 (6 bases each). From germline, CDR1 is SGHAT and CDR2 FQNNGV. The V end was cut by 5 bases, the J end by 6 bases, with 12 bases between. The CDR3 runs to 13 residues. CDR3 coding DNA: TGTGCCAGCAGCGGGGGGCTTTTGGATACGCAGTATTTT. This sequence encodes CASSGGLLDTQYF.

V usage is TRBV20-1 and J usage is TRBJ2-5, with TRBD2 matching 8 bases. CDR1 is DFQATT and CDR2 is SNEGSKA in the germline V gene (reference sequence). V lost 5 bases to trimming and J lost 3 bases; unmatched junction nucleotides: 17. The CDR3 loop spans 17 amino acids. DNA of the CDR3: TGCAGTGCTCAGGGCGGGATGTTAGCGGGACCGAAAGAGACCCAGTACTTC. Protein sequence: CSAQGGMLAGPKETQYF.

The CDR3 bases are TGTGCCAGCAGCTTATTTGGGGCAGATCAGCCCCAGCATTTT. This codes for CASSLFGADQPQHF. The J gene is TRBJ1-5, the V gene TRBV7-2; D might be TRBD1 (5 bases). CDR1 and CDR2 from the germline V gene are SGHTA and FQGNSA. The CDR3 has 14 amino acids. Trimming removed 2 bases from V and 5 bases from J, with 10 bases in between. The entire variable domain, with the rest obtained from reference TRBV7-2 and TRBJ1-5, is as follows: GAGVSQSPSNKVTEKGKDVELRCDPISGHTALYWYRQSLGQGLEFLIYFQGNSAPDKSGLPSDRFSAERTGGSVSTLTIQRTQQEDSAVYLCASSLFGADQPQHFGDGTRLSIL.

This clonotype was picked up a small number of times. The rearrangement uses TRBV12-5 and TRBJ2-3; no firm D call. V gave up 3 bases and J gave up 4 bases, with 11 bases separating them. CDR1 and CDR2 (germline): LGHNT, FRNRAP. This CDR3 comprises 14 residues. The DNA of the CDR3 is TGTGCTAGTGGTTTAGGGCCCAAGGCAGATACGCAGTATTTT. Translated, it gives CASGLGPKADTQYF. Supplemented by reference TRBV12-5 and TRBJ2-3, the full variable domain reads DARVTQTPRHKVTEMGQEVTMRCQPILGHNTVFWYRQTMMQGLELLAYFRNRAPLDDSGMPKDRFSAEMPDATLATLKIQPSEPRDSAVYFCASGLGPKADTQYFGPGTRLTVL.

This clonotype was counted a single time. V gene TRBV20-1 combines with J gene TRBJ2-7; a weak D match, TRBD1 (7 bases). V was cut by 0 bases and J by 3 bases, with 15 bases left in between. Germline CDR1 and CDR2: DFQATT and SNEGSKA (reference sequence). This CDR3 has 15 amino acids. CDR3 in amino acids: CSARDTRGVFYEQYF. DNA of the CDR3: TGCAGTGCTAGAGATACCAGGGGGGTATTCTACGAGCAGTACTTC.

This chain joins TRBV29-1 and TRBJ2-7, with D hard to call. V gave up 3 bases and J gave up 7 bases, with 19 bases separating them. CDR1 SQVTM and CDR2 ANQGSEA come from the germline V gene. The CDR3 sequence is 14 residues long. The CDR3 nucleotides read TGCAGCGTTGACCCCGGGCCTCTTAACAATGAGCAGTACTTC. Translation: CSVDPGPLNNEQYF.

In the case of this clonotype: At one of its ends the junction is not consistent with the germline gene, which may arise from a read error. The V gene is TRBV2, the J gene TRBJ2-1; 7 bases agree with TRBD1. CDR1 is SNHLY and CDR2 is FYNNEI in the germline V gene. The CDR3 has 16 residues. The CDR3 protein is CASRIQGLSSYSEQFF. The CDR3, as DNA: TGTGCCAGCAGGATACAGGGGCTTAGCTCCTACAGTGAGCAGTTCTTC. The complete variable domain, with remaining parts taken from reference TRBV2 and TRBJ2-1, reads EPEVTQTPSHQVTQMGQEVILRCVPISNHLYFYWYRQILGQKVEFLVSFYNNEISEKSEIFDDQFSVERPDGSNFTLKIRSTKLEDSAMYFCASRIQGLSSYSEQFFGPGTRLTVL.

This chain joins TRBV3-1 and TRBJ2-3; TRBD2 agrees at 11 bases. CDR1 is LGHDT, CDR2 YNNKEL, per germline (reference sequence). The CDR3 is 17 amino acids. The V and J ends lost 1 base and 4 bases, in that order; junction bases with no gene match: 7. For the CDR3, the DNA is TGTGCCAGCAGCCAAGGCCTGACTAGCGGGATCCCAGATACGCAGTATTTT. This translates into CASSQGLTSGIPDTQYF.

About this clonotype: A much larger clone lies a single base off, so this may be a read error. J is TRBJ2-3 and V is TRBV20-1; D is perhaps TRBD1 or TRBD2 (5 bases each). In germline, CDR1 is DFQATT, CDR2 SNEGSKA (reference sequence). V was trimmed by 2 bases and J by 2 bases, leaving 11 bases between them. The CDR3 sequence is 14 residues long. The CDR3 reads CSARLVGVTDTQYF. CDR3 bases: TGCAGTGCTAGACTAGTGGGGGTCACAGATACGCAGTATTTT.

The CDR3 DNA is TGTGCCAGCAGCCCACGGACTAGCGGGACATTCCAAGAGACCCAGTACTTC. Amino acid sequence: CASSPRTSGTFQETQYF. This chain joins TRBV14 and TRBJ2-5; the match to TRBD2 covers 12 bases. Germline V gives CDR1 SGHDN, CDR2 FVKESK. CDR3 length: 17 residues. The V gene end was trimmed by 4 bases and the J gene end by 1 base; junction bases not matched to a gene: 7.

The chain recombines TRBV2 with TRBJ1-2; D is uncertain. CDR3 size: 12 residues. The germline gives CDR1 SNHLY, CDR2 FYNNEI. V lost 9 bases, J lost 0 bases, and 8 bases lay in between. CDR3 sequence reads: CARDKANYGYTF. The CDR3 nucleotides are TGTGCCAGAGATAAAGCTAACTATGGCTACACCTTC.

CDR3 residues: CSARSSTLAAPYATQFF. In nucleotides, the CDR3 is TGCAGTGCTAGATCAAGTACCTTAGCGGCCCCCTATGCGACGCAGTTCTTC. The V and J genes are TRBV20-1 and TRBJ2-1; weak D call: TRBD2 (6 bases). V was trimmed by 2 bases and J by 12 bases, leaving 29 bases between them. The germline V gene has CDR1 DFQATT and CDR2 SNEGSKA (reference sequence). This CDR3 spans 17 amino acids.

This clonotype was seen a few times. This chain connects TRBV3-1 to TRBJ1-6, with D uncertain. CDR3 size: 14 residues. The germline V gene has CDR1 LGHDT and CDR2 YNNKEL (reference sequence). V lost 5 bases and J lost 2, with 7 bases in between. The CDR3 is CASSVLAYNSPLHF. CDR3 nucleotide sequence: TGTGCCAGCAGCGTCCTGGCCTATAATTCACCCCTCCACTTT.